This is a list of T cell receptor beta chains from one sample in a study of regulatory T cells in long-lasting Graves disease. TCRdb processed the multiplex PCR reads anew with MiXCR; each CDR3 protein has one entry. The data hold around 250,000 distinct CDR3 sequences, with approximately 16% observed a single time. This material consisted of peripheral blood mononuclear cells (PBMCs), taken at new diagnosis, from a patient treated with antithyroid drugs. These receptors all come from a female donor with Graves disease. CDR3s include the opening cysteine and the closing phenylalanine or tryptophan. The order of the fields is D gene, J gene, clone size, V gene, CDR3 protein, CDR3 DNA. D genes are given only for firm matches. Size is stated for part of the rows, as once, few or many counts, or as a class when the clone is expanded.

TRBD2	TRBJ2-3	many	TRBV3-1	CASSQPSLAGVSTDTQYF	TGTGCCAGCAGCCAACCCTCCCTAGCGGGGGTCAGCACAGATACGCAGTATTTT
.	TRBJ2-5	many	TRBV11-2	CASSFWTRGETQYF	TGTGCCAGCAGCTTCTGGACAAGAGGGGAGACCCAGTACTTC
TRBD1	TRBJ2-3	.	TRBV6-2/TRBV6-3	CASRTTGQGGTDTQYF	TGTGCCAGCAGGACAACGGGACAGGGAGGCACAGATACGCAGTATTTT
TRBD1	TRBJ1-4	few	TRBV10-1	CASSEGTGVDEKLFF	TGCGCCAGCAGTGAGGGGACAGGGGTCGATGAAAAACTGTTTTTT
.	TRBJ1-2	many	TRBV20-1	CSASNRVGYTF	TGCAGTGCTAGTAACAGGGTGGGCTACACCTTC
.	TRBJ2-5	.	TRBV7-9	CASSPILGALGGQETQYF	TGTGCCAGCAGCCCGATATTAGGAGCTCTGGGCGGGCAAGAGACCCAGTACTTC
TRBD1	TRBJ2-2	many	TRBV2	CASSEGQYTGELFF	TGTGCCAGCAGTGAGGGACAGTACACCGGGGAGCTGTTTTTT
.	TRBJ2-6	many	TRBV19	CASSMVHSGANVLTF	TGTGCCAGTAGTATGGTTCACTCTGGGGCCAACGTCCTGACTTTC
.	TRBJ2-3	many	TRBV24-1	CATSDYTDTQYF	TGTGCCACCAGTGATTACACAGATACGCAGTATTTT
.	TRBJ1-1	.	TRBV11-2	CASSLRAGGGWTEAFF	TGTGCCAGCAGCTTAAGGGCTGGCGGGGGGTGGACTGAAGCTTTCTTT
.	TRBJ2-5	few	TRBV5-6	CASSFRYGGETQYF	TGTGCCAGCAGCTTTAGGTACGGGGGAGAGACCCAGTACTTC
TRBD2	TRBJ2-7	.	TRBV9	CASSVEGTSGRIGQYF	TGTGCCAGCAGCGTAGAGGGGACTAGCGGGAGGATTGGGCAGTACTTC
.	TRBJ2-5	many	TRBV27	CASSPRASYEQETQYF	TGTGCCAGCAGTCCAAGGGCTAGTTACGAGCAAGAGACCCAGTACTTC
.	TRBJ2-3	many	TRBV6-2/TRBV6-3	CASSDIASTDTQYF	TGTGCCAGCAGTGACATTGCTAGCACAGATACGCAGTATTTT
.	TRBJ2-7	many	TRBV6-1	CASKGGQGNYEQYF	TGTGCCAGCAAGGGTGGGCAGGGAAACTACGAGCAGTACTTC
.	TRBJ2-5	many	TRBV7-2	CASSLVFTSLHQETQYF	TGTGCCAGCAGCTTAGTCTTTACGTCTCTACACCAAGAGACCCAGTACTTC
TRBD1	TRBJ2-7	.	TRBV9	CASITGDEQYF	TGTGCCAGCATCACAGGGGATGAGCAGTACTTC
.	TRBJ2-5	.	TRBV3-1	CASSPAGKAETQYF	TGTGCCAGCAGCCCGGCCGGGAAAGCCGAGACCCAGTACTTC
TRBD2	TRBJ2-3	many	TRBV9	CASSVVRTSGLDTQYF	TGTGCCAGCAGCGTAGTTCGGACTAGCGGGTTAGATACGCAGTATTTT
.	TRBJ1-1	many	TRBV2	CASSERGWGRRETEAFF	TGTGCCAGCAGTGAGCGCGGTTGGGGGAGAAGGGAGACTGAAGCTTTCTTT
TRBD2	TRBJ2-2	.	TRBV6-2/TRBV6-3	CASRRGLANTGELFF	TGTGCCAGCAGACGAGGACTAGCGAACACCGGGGAGCTGTTTTTT
.	TRBJ2-7	.	TRBV4-2	CASSQDSADDYYEQYF	TGTGCCAGCAGCCAAGATTCGGCCGATGACTACTACGAGCAGTACTTC
.	TRBJ1-6	many	TRBV18	CASSPAGTVYSPLHF	TGTGCCAGCTCACCCGCCGGGACTGTCTATTCACCCCTCCACTTT
.	TRBJ1-4	many	TRBV5-1	CASSLDSLSGANEKLFF	TGCGCCAGCAGCTTGGACAGCCTCTCCGGGGCTAATGAAAAACTGTTTTTT
TRBD1	TRBJ1-5	many	TRBV6-2/TRBV6-3	CASSEARYRGDSNQPQHF	TGTGCCAGCAGTGAAGCACGGTACAGGGGCGATAGCAATCAGCCCCAGCATTTT
.	TRBJ1-1	.	TRBV7-8	CASSSGTARGTEAFF	TGTGCCAGCAGCTCCGGTACCGCCCGGGGCACTGAAGCTTTCTTT
TRBD2	TRBJ2-1	.	TRBV7-2	CASSYRTSGDNEQFF	TGTGCCAGCAGCTACCGGACTAGCGGCGACAATGAGCAGTTCTTC
.	TRBJ2-4	many	TRBV6-1	CASGLGWGAKNIQYF	TGTGCCAGCGGGTTGGGATGGGGGGCCAAAAACATTCAGTACTTC
.	TRBJ2-5	many	TRBV29-1	CSVEEGMVETQYF	TGCAGCGTTGAGGAGGGGATGGTAGAGACCCAGTACTTC
.	TRBJ2-5	few	TRBV9	CASSVDGKRETQYF	TGTGCCAGCAGCGTAGACGGAAAACGGGAGACCCAGTACTTC
TRBD2	TRBJ2-1	.	TRBV7-9	CATQSSGRSGNEQFF	TGTGCCACCCAGTCCAGCGGGAGAAGTGGCAATGAGCAGTTCTTC
TRBD2	TRBJ2-3	.	TRBV30	CAWRGLGTDTQYF	TGTGCCTGGAGAGGACTAGGGACAGATACGCAGTATTTT
TRBD1	TRBJ2-1	.	TRBV30	CAWTAGGYNEQFF	TGTGCCTGGACGGCAGGGGGCTACAATGAGCAGTTCTTC
TRBD1	TRBJ1-4	many	TRBV28	CASRGTGVSEKLFF	TGTGCCAGCAGAGGGACAGGGGTTTCGGAAAAACTGTTTTTT
TRBD1	TRBJ1-4	many	TRBV24-1	CATSDRDRSGEKLFF	TGTGCCACCAGTGACCGGGACAGGTCGGGAGAAAAACTGTTTTTT
.	TRBJ2-7	many	TRBV10-3	CAINAQVSYEQYF	TGTGCCATCAACGCACAGGTCTCCTACGAGCAGTACTTC
.	TRBJ1-2	many	TRBV14	CASSQTWSGYTF	TGTGCCAGCAGCCAGACATGGAGTGGCTACACCTTC
.	TRBJ1-5	many	TRBV2	CASNTGIRGGQPQHF	TGTGCCAGCAATACAGGGATCAGAGGCGGACAGCCCCAGCATTTT
.	TRBJ2-2	many	TRBV30	CAWSGEMRGKATGELFF	TGTGCCTGGAGTGGAGAGATGCGGGGAAAAGCCACCGGGGAGCTGTTTTTT
TRBD2	TRBJ2-3	once	TRBV29-1	CSVEGTSEDTQYF	TGCAGCGTAGAAGGGACTAGCGAAGATACGCAGTATTTT
TRBD2	TRBJ2-7	.	TRBV9	CASSVEGTSGTAYEQYF	TGTGCCAGCAGCGTAGAGGGGACTAGCGGGACAGCCTACGAGCAGTACTTC
TRBD2	TRBJ2-5	.	TRBV5-1	CASNAGGTETQYF	TGCGCCAGCAACGCGGGAGGCACAGAGACCCAGTACTTC
TRBD2	TRBJ2-5	many	TRBV20-1	CSARATGTSLETQYF	TGCAGTGCTAGAGCAACCGGGACTAGCTTAGAGACCCAGTACTTC
TRBD2	TRBJ2-1	many	TRBV29-1	CSVEGHQGLAEYNEQFF	TGCAGCGTTGAGGGGCACCAGGGACTAGCGGAATACAATGAGCAGTTCTTC
.	TRBJ2-1	once	TRBV28	CASSFSGRGVNEQFF	TGTGCCAGCAGTTTCTCGGGCAGGGGGGTTAATGAGCAGTTCTTC
.	TRBJ1-1	few	TRBV6-1	CASRRLGRMNTEAFF	TGTGCCAGCAGGCGTCTCGGACGGATGAACACTGAAGCTTTCTTT
TRBD2	TRBJ2-3	.	TRBV28	CASSGHYGTSGRGRSADTQYF	TGTGCCAGCAGCGGACACTACGGGACTAGCGGGAGGGGAAGGAGTGCAGATACGCAGTATTTT